This T cell receptor beta chain was retrieved from a study of beta chain features in type 1 diabetes. Across the whole study: Examined across all samples were almost 110 million sorted cells. General study results and limits: Shorter TCRB CDR3s, moderately but significantly so, marked every one of the four CD4+ subsets in Type 1 diabetes patients.

On this clone itself: Its antigen is unknown.

A sort by CD45RO/CCR7/CD25/CD127/CD95/CD27 yielded CD4+ naive, central memory, regulatory and stem cell-like memory cells. Reverse transcription of all isolated RNA meant that expressed TCRB transcripts were sequenced. Clones were sequenced by immunoSEQ multiplex PCR, and TCRdb holds only the in-frame ones, with some missing. The table records 200,000 to 250,000 clones, approximately 14% of them present only once. Source material: naive CD4+ T cells from blood. This receptor was identified in a man aged 30 to 45 with type 1 diabetes.

The CDR3 DNA follows: TGTGCCAGCAGTCCGGGGGGGACAGGGACTGAAAAACTGTTTTTT. Translated: CASSPGGTGTEKLFF. The chain recombines TRBV28 with TRBJ1-4; TRBD1 matches 9 bases. Germline V lookup: CDR1 MDHEN, CDR2 SYDVKM. The CDR3 runs to 15 residues. The trim removed 5 bases at V and 7 bases at J, leaving 8 bases unmatched.